This passage covers 16 T cell receptor beta chains from one sample sequenced in a study of blood T cells in healthy people across ages. Using a J-beta primer mix together with a sample-barcoded 5' primer, a second PCR was run for roughly 7 to 12 cycles. TCRdb used MiXCR to reprocess the 5' RACE reads, holding one entry per CDR3 protein. The sample records roughly 1,300,000 distinct CDR3 sequences, approximately 59% being singletons. Input material: blood. The receptors stem from a man aged 18-30 years in good health.

The gene calls are TRBV11-1 and TRBJ2-3; 12 bases are shared with TRBD2. The CDR3 has 18 residues. Losses at the gene ends were 4 bases for V and 2 bases for J; bases not matched to a gene: 10. Germline values: CDR1 SGHAT, CDR2 FQDESV (reference sequence). CDR3 sequence: CASSYGVRLAGDTDTQYF. For the CDR3, the DNA is TGTGCCAGCAGCTACGGGGTGAGACTAGCGGGGGACACAGATACGCAGTATTTT.

This clonotype was seen a few times. The chain recombines TRBV7-9 with TRBJ2-1; no clear D gene. The CDR3 sequence is 15 residues long. Germline CDR1 is SEHNR and CDR2 is FQNEAQ (reference sequence). V lost 8 bases to trimming and J lost 0 bases, with 14 bases between them. The CDR3: CASGRVFSSYNEQFF. CDR3 nucleotide sequence: TGTGCCAGCGGTAGAGTCTTCAGCTCCTACAATGAGCAGTTCTTC.

CDR3 nucleotides: TGTGCCAGCAGTTCCGGGACTAGCGGAGATACGCAGTATTTT. Residues: CASSSGTSGDTQYF. The V gene is TRBV12-3 or TRBV12-4, the J gene TRBJ2-3; 11 bases align to TRBD2. V gave up 4 bases and J gave up 5 bases; unmatched junction bases: 2. The CDR3 length is 14 residues.

The rearrangement joins TRBV6-5 to TRBJ1-6; D possibly corresponds to TRBD1 (5 bases). This CDR3 region has 18 residues. The V gene lost 0 bases and the J gene lost 4 bases, with 16 bases spanning the gap. Germline V gene data show CDR1 as MNHEY and CDR2 as SVGAGI. Here the CDR3 reads CASSYSKKGTDYNSPLHF. In DNA form, the CDR3 reads TGTGCCAGCAGTTACTCGAAAAAAGGGACGGATTATAATTCACCCCTCCACTTT.

The gene calls are TRBV28 and TRBJ1-2; tentatively, D is TRBD1 (5 bases). CDR3 length equals 17 residues. Trimming took 1 base from V and 0 from J, leaving 15 bases between them. Germline values: CDR1 MDHEN, CDR2 SYDVKM. CDR3 coding DNA: TGTGCCAGCAGTTTATCTTATGGGACGGAAGCTAACTATGGCTACACCTTC. Amino acid sequence: CASSLSYGTEANYGYTF.

J is TRBJ2-1 and V is TRBV2, with D possibly TRBD2 on 6 matching bases. In germline, CDR1 is SNHLY, CDR2 FYNNEI. The CDR3 consists of 16 residues. Trimming took off 3 bases at V and 3 bases at J, with 15 bases between the two ends. The CDR3 loop reads CASSDQLAAVYNEQFF. CDR3 bases: TGTGCCAGCAGTGACCAACTAGCTGCCGTCTACAATGAGCAGTTCTTC.

This clonotype was counted a single time. The CDR3 is CASSPRQGPTYEQYF. The CDR3 nucleotides read TGTGCCAGCAGCCCCCGACAGGGGCCAACCTACGAGCAGTACTTC. The rearrangement joins TRBV14 to TRBJ2-7; 8 nucleotides match TRBD1. This CDR3 is built from 15 residues. Germline V gene lookup returns CDR1 SGHDN and CDR2 FVKESK. Unmatched junction bases numbered 7, after V lost 4 bases and J lost 2 bases.

This chain joins TRBV3-1 and TRBJ2-1, with D maybe TRBD2 (6 bases). V lost 4 bases and J 1 base, leaving 14 bases between the germline ends. Germline values: CDR1 LGHDT, CDR2 YNNKEL (reference sequence). The CDR3 has 16 amino acids. CDR3 loop: CASSPWAGNSYNEQFF. Here the CDR3 DNA reads TGTGCCAGCAGCCCATGGGCGGGGAATTCCTACAATGAGCAGTTCTTC.

This rearrangement joins TRBV18 to TRBJ2-1, with 8 bases aligning to TRBD1. Germline-derived CDR1 and CDR2 are KGHSH and LQKENI. V was clipped by 3 bases and J by 7 bases; unmatched bases: 11. CDR3 size: 16 residues. The CDR3 nucleotides are TGTGCCAGCTCACCTACCGACAGGGGAGTGAGGAATGAGCAGTTCTTC. Residues: CASSPTDRGVRNEQFF. Complete variable domain (other parts from reference TRBV18 and TRBJ2-1): NAGVMQNPRHLVRRRGQEARLRCSPMKGHSHVYWYRQLPEEGLKFMVYLQKENIIDESGMPKERFSAEFPKEGPSILRIQQVVRGDSAAYFCASSPTDRGVRNEQFFGPGTRLTVL.

This clonotype has only a few counts. V gene TRBV11-2 combines with J gene TRBJ2-3, with TRBD2 as a possible D gene (5 bases). Germline V gene data show CDR1 as SGHAT and CDR2 as FQNNGV. CDR3 size: 15 residues. V lost 0 bases, J lost 4 bases, and 11 bases lay in between. CDR3 protein: CASSLDGSGPDTQYF. The CDR3 nucleotides are TGTGCCAGCAGCTTAGATGGGAGTGGCCCAGATACGCAGTATTTT. The full variable domain, with the rest looked up from reference TRBV11-2 and TRBJ2-3, is EAGVAQSPRYKIIEKRQSVAFWCNPISGHATLYWYQQILGQGPKLLIQFQNNGVVDDSQLPKDRFSAERLKGVDSTLKIQPAKLEDSAVYLCASSLDGSGPDTQYFGPGTRLTVL.

The V and J genes are TRBV11-2 and TRBJ2-5, with 9 bases matching TRBD1. Trimming cost V 3 bases and J 3 bases; bases outside gene matches: 5. CDR3 length equals 15 residues. Germline V lookup: CDR1 SGHAT, CDR2 FQNNGV. CDR3 in DNA: TGTGCCAGCAGCTTTCGACAGGGGGTAAAAGAGACCCAGTACTTC. Translated: CASSFRQGVKETQYF.

This chain uses TRBV12-3 or TRBV12-4 with TRBJ2-7, with D tentatively TRBD1 (5 bases). The DNA matches TRBJ2-5 better at its end, which makes the J call doubtful. CDR3 length equals 13 residues. CDR3 residues: CASIDQGGETQYF. The DNA for the CDR3 is TGTGCCAGCATCGATCAGGGTGGAGAGACCCAGTACTTC.

The sample holds one count of this clonotype. The chain couples TRBV4-1 to TRBJ2-1; 8 bases match TRBD1. CDR1 is MGHRA and CDR2 is YSYEKL in the germline V gene. CDR3 length equals 16 residues. The V segment lost 2 bases and the J segment 4 bases; nucleotides outside the gene matches: 7. The CDR3: CASSQPRTGKYNEQFF. The CDR3 nucleotides read TGCGCCAGCAGCCAACCCCGGACAGGGAAATACAATGAGCAGTTCTTC.

The genes are TRBV11-2 and TRBJ2-7; D is unresolved. Germline assignment: CDR1 SGHAT and CDR2 FQNNGV. The CDR3 loop spans 12 amino acids. The V end was cut by 2 bases, the J end by 3 bases, with 5 bases between. This CDR3 is CASSLMDYEQYF. The CDR3 region has the DNA TGTGCCAGCAGCTTAATGGACTACGAGCAGTACTTC.

A few counts support this clonotype. The rearrangement joins TRBV4-1 to TRBJ2-1, with no clear D. Deletions cut 7 bases from V and 5 bases from J, with 6 bases between. CDR1 MGHRA and CDR2 YSYEKL come from the germline V gene. The CDR3 is 11 amino acids. Here the CDR3 reads CASTQNNEQFF. CDR3 bases: TGCGCCAGCACCCAGAACAATGAGCAGTTCTTC.

V usage is TRBV16 and J usage is TRBJ2-4; D may be TRBD1 (5 bases). TRBJ2-7 matches the DNA end more closely, so the J call is doubtful. This CDR3 region has 17 residues. Per germline, CDR1 KGHSY and CDR2 FQNENV. The CDR3 bases are TGTGCCAGCAGCCATTCTTTTTGGGCCTCAGGGACCTACGAGCAGTACTTC. Translated: CASSHSFWASGTYEQYF.